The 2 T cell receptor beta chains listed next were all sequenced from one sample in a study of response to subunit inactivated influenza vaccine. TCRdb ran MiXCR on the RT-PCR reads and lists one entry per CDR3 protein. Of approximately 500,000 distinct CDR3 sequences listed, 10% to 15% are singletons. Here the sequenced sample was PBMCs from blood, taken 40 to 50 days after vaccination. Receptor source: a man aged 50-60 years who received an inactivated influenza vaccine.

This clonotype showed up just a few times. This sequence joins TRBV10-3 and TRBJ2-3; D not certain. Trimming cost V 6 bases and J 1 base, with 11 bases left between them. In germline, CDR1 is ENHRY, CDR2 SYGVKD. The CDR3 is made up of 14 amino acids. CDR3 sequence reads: CAISETWGTDTQYF. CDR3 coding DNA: TGTGCCATCAGCGAGACTTGGGGCACAGATACGCAGTATTTT.

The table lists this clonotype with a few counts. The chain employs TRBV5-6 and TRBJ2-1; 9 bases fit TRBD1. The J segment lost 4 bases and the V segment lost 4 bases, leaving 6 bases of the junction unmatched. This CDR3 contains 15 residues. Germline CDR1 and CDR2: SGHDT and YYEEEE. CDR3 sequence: CASSDRDRVYNEQFF. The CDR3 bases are TGTGCCAGCAGCGACCGGGACAGGGTTTACAATGAGCAGTTCTTC. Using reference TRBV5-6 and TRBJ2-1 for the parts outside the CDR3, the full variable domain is DAGVTQSPTHLIKTRGQQVTLRCSPKSGHDTVSWYQQALGQGPQFIFQYYEEEERQRGNFPDRFSGHQFPNYSSELNVNALLLGDSALYLCASSDRDRVYNEQFFGPGTRLTVL.